This TCR beta chain emerged from a study of T cell responses to AZD1222 COVID-19 vaccine. Clones were sequenced by immunoSEQ multiplex PCR, and TCRdb holds only the in-frame ones, with some missing. Found here are roughly 70,000 clones, approximately 92% of them singletons; the top ten hold about 9.3%. Trimming left V 5 bases short and J 6 bases short, with 9 bases between. The germline CDR1 and CDR2 sequences are DFQATT and SNEGSKA (reference sequence). The CDR3 runs to 11 residues. Second-dose recipients at about 4 or about 12 weeks were treated as one pooled group. This sample comprised peripheral blood, obtained 28 days after the second AZD1222 dose. This receptor was identified in an adult who received the AZD1222 COVID-19 vaccine. V gene TRBV20-1 combines with J gene TRBJ2-3, with unresolved D. CDR3 region: CSAGRSDTQYF. Here the CDR3 DNA reads TGCAGTGCTGGCAGGTCCGATACGCAGTATTTT.